This TCR beta chain was identified during a study of shared clonotypes between healthy human individuals. Sequencing was performed with immunoSEQ multiplex PCR; in TCRdb, only in-frame clones are kept and a portion is missing. This sample has over a million clones; approximately 78% occur once, and the top ten carry 0.4% to 0.55%. CDR1 and CDR2 (germline): MDHEN, SYDVKM. Trimming took 6 bases from V and 5 from J, leaving 14 bases between them. The CDR3 contains 13 residues. Among the donors, all were Caucasian adults who lived in Nashville, Tennessee. This receptor was taken from a young man in good health. Some clones in this sample may be carry-over from other donors' samples. The chain recombines TRBV28 with TRBJ2-7, with D possibly matching TRBD2 (6 bases). Specimen: memory CD4+ T cells from PBMCs. The sample's subset: CD45RA-negative fraction. The CDR3 nucleotides read TGTGCCAGCAGCCCGACGCGGGACCACGAGCAGTACTTC. Its protein is CASSPTRDHEQYF. Variable domain in full (rest from reference TRBV28 and TRBJ2-7): DVKVTQSSRYLVKRTGEKVFLECVQDMDHENMFWYRQDPGLGLRLIYFSYDVKMKEKGDIPEGYSVSREKKERFSLILESASTNQTSMYLCASSPTRDHEQYFGPGTRLTVT.